This T cell receptor (beta chain) was identified during a study of identical twins' blood T cells. Study-wide results and limits: Shared CDR3 clonotype counts between two donors mainly tracked the product of their cloneset sizes, twins included. Twins shared more top CDR3 clonotypes than unrelated donors did.

Of note for this clonotype: Its antigen remains unknown.

TCRdb used MiXCR to reprocess the 5' RACE reads, holding one entry per CDR3 protein. The sample holds 300,000 to 400,000 distinct CDR3 sequences, roughly 30% seen once. Trimming shortened V by 4 bases and J by 5 bases, and 20 bases separated the two germline ends. The length of the CDR3 is 16 residues. The germline V gene has CDR1 SEHNR and CDR2 FQNEAQ (reference sequence). Sequences were obtained from PBMCs. The rearrangement links TRBV7-9 to TRBJ1-1; no clear D. The clonotype originates from a woman between 18 and 50 years old in good health. The CDR3 DNA is TGTGCCAGCAGCTCTACCTACCGGGAGTCAAGGACTGAAGCTTTCTTT. It specifies CASSSTYRESRTEAFF.